The 10 T cell receptor beta chains below all came from one sample that was sequenced in a study of PD-1 blockade in classical Hodgkin lymphoma. Sequencing was performed with immunoSEQ multiplex PCR; in TCRdb, only in-frame clones are kept and a portion is missing. Counted here are nearly 100,000 clones, approximately 88% occurring once; the ten biggest clones make up more than 9%. There was relapse after autologous stem cell transplantation in every patient, and there was variation in brentuximab vedotin exposure. Source: peripheral blood mononuclear cells (PBMCs), taken at baseline. The receptors stem from a human donor with classical Hodgkin lymphoma.

The V call is TRBV10-3, the J call TRBJ2-3; D is ambiguous. Trimming left V 5 bases short and J 6 bases short, with 6 bases between. The CDR3 contains 11 residues. Germline V lookup: CDR1 ENHRY, CDR2 SYGVKD. The chain's CDR3 is CAISYSDTQYF. CDR3 in DNA: TGTGCCATCAGTTACAGCGATACGCAGTATTTT.

The chain employs TRBV10-3 and TRBJ1-1; unclear D gene. The germline CDR1 and CDR2 sequences are ENHRY and SYGVKD. This CDR3 is 13 amino acids long. Trimming took 4 bases from V and 0 from J, leaving 6 bases between them. This CDR3 reads CAISGTLNTEAFF. The CDR3 nucleotides are TGTGCCATCAGTGGGACCTTGAACACTGAAGCTTTCTTT.

The V and J genes are TRBV5-8 and TRBJ1-1; weak D call: TRBD1 (6 bases). Per the germline V gene, CDR1 is SGHTS and CDR2 is YDEGEE. With 0 bases removed from V and 4 bases from J, the gap between germline ends came to 13 bases. The CDR3 contains 15 residues. CDR3 in amino acids: CASSLVTGTSTEAFF. The CDR3 nucleotides are TGTGCCAGCAGCTTGGTTACAGGGACGAGCACTGAAGCTTTCTTT.

The V gene is TRBV19, the J gene TRBJ2-2, with D possibly being TRBD1 (7 bases). Trimming stripped 7 bases from V and 7 bases from J, with 22 bases between. Germline assignment: CDR1 LNHDA and CDR2 SQIVND (reference sequence). This CDR3 is 16 amino acids long. The CDR3 bases are TGTGCCAGTAACCTCAGGGGGACTTCAGTGGTCGGGGAGCTGTTTTTT. It is translated as CASNLRGTSVVGELFF.

The genes are TRBV7-8 and TRBJ2-2, with 14 positions matching TRBD2. This CDR3 region has 17 residues. Germline lookup yields CDR1 SGHVS and CDR2 FQNEAQ. Trimming took 3 bases from V and 7 from J; bases not matched to a gene: 7. The CDR3 nucleotides read TGTGCCAGCAGCTTCACCGGGACTAGCGGGAGTGGCGGGGAGCTGTTTTTT. It encodes CASSFTGTSGSGGELFF.

The chain carries TRBV27 and TRBJ1-2, with 7 bases lining up with TRBD1. Germline V gene lookup returns CDR1 MNHEY and CDR2 SMNVEV (reference sequence). The V gene end was trimmed by 3 bases and the J gene end by 8 bases; junction bases not matched to a gene: 12. The length of the CDR3 is 15 residues. The CDR3, as DNA: TGTGCCAGCAGTTTGGGAAACAGGGGATCGCGAGGCTACACCTTC. This sequence encodes CASSLGNRGSRGYTF.

The rearrangement links TRBV19 to TRBJ2-3; D remains unclear. CDR3 length: 14 residues. Trimming took off 2 bases at V and 0 bases at J, with 6 bases between the two ends. Germline CDR1 and CDR2: LNHDA and SQIVND (reference sequence). The CDR3 here is CASSILPSTDTQYF. As DNA, the CDR3 is TGTGCCAGTAGTATACTCCCTAGCACAGATACGCAGTATTTT.

The chain's CDR3 is CASSLKVAGTAFYEQYF. The DNA for the CDR3 is TGTGCCAGCAGCTTGAAGGTGGCCGGGACGGCTTTCTACGAGCAGTACTTC. The V and J genes are TRBV5-4 and TRBJ2-7, with D possibly being TRBD1 or TRBD2 (5 bases each). Germline CDR1 is SGHNT and CDR2 is YYREEE (reference sequence). CDR3 length: 17 amino acids. Trimming cost V 1 base and J 3 bases, with 20 bases left between them.

For the CDR3, the DNA is TGTGCCAGCAGCGTAAGTGAGGGGGCCTCTGGAAACACCATATATTTT. Protein: CASSVSEGASGNTIYF. This rearrangement joins TRBV9 to TRBJ1-3, with TRBD1 matching 7 bases. This CDR3 has 16 amino acids. Germline lookup yields CDR1 SGDLS and CDR2 YYNGEE. The V segment lost 1 base and the J segment 0 bases; nucleotides outside the gene matches: 4.

The V and J genes are TRBV6-5 and TRBJ2-7; D not resolved. The CDR3 spans 12 residues. With 0 bases removed from V and 2 bases from J, the gap between germline ends came to 2 bases. Germline assignment: CDR1 MNHEY and CDR2 SVGAGI. The CDR3 region has the DNA TGTGCCAGCAGTTACTCGGCCTACGAGCAGTACTTC. It encodes CASSYSAYEQYF.